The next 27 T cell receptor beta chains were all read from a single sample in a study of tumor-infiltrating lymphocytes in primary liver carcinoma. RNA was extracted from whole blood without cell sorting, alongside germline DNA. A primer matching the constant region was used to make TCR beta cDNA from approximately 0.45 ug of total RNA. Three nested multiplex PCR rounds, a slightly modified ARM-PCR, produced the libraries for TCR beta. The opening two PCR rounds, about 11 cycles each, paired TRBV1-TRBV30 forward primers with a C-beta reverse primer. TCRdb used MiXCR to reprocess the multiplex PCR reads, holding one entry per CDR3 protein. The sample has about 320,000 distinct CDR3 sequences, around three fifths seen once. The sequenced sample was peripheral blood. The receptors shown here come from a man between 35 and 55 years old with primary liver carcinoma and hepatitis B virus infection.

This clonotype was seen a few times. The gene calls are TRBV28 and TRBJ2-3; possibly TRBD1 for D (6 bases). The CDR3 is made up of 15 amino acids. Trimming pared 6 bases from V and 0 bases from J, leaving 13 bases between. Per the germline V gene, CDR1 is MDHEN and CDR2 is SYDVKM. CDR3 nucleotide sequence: TGTGCCAGCAGCCGACAGGTTGGAAGCACAGATACGCAGTATTTT. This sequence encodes CASSRQVGSTDTQYF.

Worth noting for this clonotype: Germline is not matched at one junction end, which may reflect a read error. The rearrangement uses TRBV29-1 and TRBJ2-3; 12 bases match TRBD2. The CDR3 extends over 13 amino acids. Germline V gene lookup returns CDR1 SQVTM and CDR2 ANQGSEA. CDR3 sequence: CSGTLAGGDTRCF. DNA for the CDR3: TGCAGCGGTACCCTAGCGGGAGGGGATACGCGGTGTTTT.

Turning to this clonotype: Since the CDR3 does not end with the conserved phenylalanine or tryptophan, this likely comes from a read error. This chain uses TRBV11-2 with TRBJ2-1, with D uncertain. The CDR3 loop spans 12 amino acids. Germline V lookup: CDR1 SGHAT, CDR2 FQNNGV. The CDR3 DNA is TGTGCCAGCAGCCCCCCCCGCAATGGGCAGTTCCTC. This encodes CASSPPRNGQFL.

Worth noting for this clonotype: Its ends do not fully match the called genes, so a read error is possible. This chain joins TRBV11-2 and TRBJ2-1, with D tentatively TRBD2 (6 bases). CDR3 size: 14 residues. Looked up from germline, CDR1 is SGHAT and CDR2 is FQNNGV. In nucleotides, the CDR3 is TGTGCCAGCAGCCCCTGGACTACCCTCAATGGGCAGTTCTTC. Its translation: CASSPWTTLNGQFF.

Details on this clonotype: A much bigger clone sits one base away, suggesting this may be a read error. The CDR3 DNA follows: TGTGCCAGCAGTTTCGGACCGGGTTCCAACTCTGGCTACACCTTC. It is translated as CASSFGPGSNSGYTF. The rearrangement joins TRBV12-3 or TRBV12-4 to TRBJ1-2; D uncertain. The CDR3 has 15 amino acids.

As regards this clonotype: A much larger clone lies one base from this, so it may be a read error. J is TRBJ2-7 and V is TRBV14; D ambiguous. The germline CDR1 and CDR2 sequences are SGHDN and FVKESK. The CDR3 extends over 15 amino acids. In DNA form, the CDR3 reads TGTGCCAGCAGCCAAGATAGGGTTAACACCTACGAGCAGCACTTC. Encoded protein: CASSQDRVNTYEQHF.

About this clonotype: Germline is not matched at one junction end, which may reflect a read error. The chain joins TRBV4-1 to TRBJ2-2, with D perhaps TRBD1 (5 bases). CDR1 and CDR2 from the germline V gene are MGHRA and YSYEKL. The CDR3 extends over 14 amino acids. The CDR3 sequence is CATSLGEITWELFF. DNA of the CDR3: TGCGCCACCAGCCTAGGGGAAATCACCTGGGAGCTGTTTTTT.

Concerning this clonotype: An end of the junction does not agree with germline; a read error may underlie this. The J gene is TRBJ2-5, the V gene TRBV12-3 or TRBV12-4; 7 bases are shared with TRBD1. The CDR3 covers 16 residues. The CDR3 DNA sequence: TGTGCCAGCACACATGGCCAAGGACAGGCACAAGAGACCCTGTACTTC. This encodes CASTHGQGQAQETLYF.

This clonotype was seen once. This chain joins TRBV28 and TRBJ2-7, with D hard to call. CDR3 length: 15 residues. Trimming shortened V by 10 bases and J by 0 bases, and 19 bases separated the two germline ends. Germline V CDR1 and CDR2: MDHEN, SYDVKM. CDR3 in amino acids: CANTLARISSYEQYF. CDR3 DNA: TGTGCCAACACTTTGGCGAGGATCAGCTCCTACGAGCAGTACTTC. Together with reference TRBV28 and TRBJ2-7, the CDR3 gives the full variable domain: DVKVTQSSRYLVKRTGEKVFLECVQDMDHENMFWYRQDPGLGLRLIYFSYDVKMKEKGDIPEGYSVSREKKERFSLILESASTNQTSMYLCANTLARISSYEQYFGPGTRLTVT.

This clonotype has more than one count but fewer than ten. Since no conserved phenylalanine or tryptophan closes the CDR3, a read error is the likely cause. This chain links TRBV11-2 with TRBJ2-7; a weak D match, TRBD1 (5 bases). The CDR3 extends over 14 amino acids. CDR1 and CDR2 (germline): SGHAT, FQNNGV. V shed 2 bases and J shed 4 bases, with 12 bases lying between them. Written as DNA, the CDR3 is TGTGCCAGCAGCTTAAGGGTAGGGGATTACGAGCAGTACTTA. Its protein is CASSLRVGDYEQYL.

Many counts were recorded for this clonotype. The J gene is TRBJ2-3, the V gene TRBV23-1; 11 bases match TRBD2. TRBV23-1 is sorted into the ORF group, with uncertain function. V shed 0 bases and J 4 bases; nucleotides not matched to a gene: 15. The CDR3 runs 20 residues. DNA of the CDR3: TGCGCCAGCAGTCAATCGCAACTAGCGGGAGCCCCCCGGGTGTCAGATACGCAGTATTTT. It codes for CASSQSQLAGAPRVSDTQYF.

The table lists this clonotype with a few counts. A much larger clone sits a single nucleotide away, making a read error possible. The CDR3 is CASSSNRRQEQCF. The CDR3 DNA is TGTGCCAGCAGCTCCAATCGACGCCAGGAGCAGTGCTTC. This sequence joins TRBV11-2 and TRBJ2-7, with no clear D. The CDR3 extends over 13 amino acids. Germline CDR1 and CDR2: SGHAT and FQNNGV.

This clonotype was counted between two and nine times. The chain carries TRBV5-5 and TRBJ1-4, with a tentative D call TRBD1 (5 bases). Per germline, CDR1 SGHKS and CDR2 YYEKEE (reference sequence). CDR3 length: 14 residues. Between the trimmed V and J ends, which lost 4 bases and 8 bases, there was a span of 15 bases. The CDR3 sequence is CASSLLGVGEKLFF. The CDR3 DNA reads TGTGCCAGCAGCCTCCTGGGGGTGGGGGAAAAACTGTTTTTT.

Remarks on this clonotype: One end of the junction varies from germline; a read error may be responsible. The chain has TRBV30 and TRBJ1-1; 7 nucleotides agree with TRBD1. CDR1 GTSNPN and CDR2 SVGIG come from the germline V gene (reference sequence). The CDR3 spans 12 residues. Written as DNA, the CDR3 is TGTGCCTGCCAGGGGGTTAACACTGAAGGTTTCTTT. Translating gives CACQGVNTEGFF.

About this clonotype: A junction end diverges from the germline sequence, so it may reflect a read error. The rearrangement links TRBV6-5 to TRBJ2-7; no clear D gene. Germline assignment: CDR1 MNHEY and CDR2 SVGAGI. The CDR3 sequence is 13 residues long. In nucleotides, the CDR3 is TGTGCCAGCGGTCTGGGCTACAGCTACAAGCAGTACTTC. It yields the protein CASGLGYSYKQYF.

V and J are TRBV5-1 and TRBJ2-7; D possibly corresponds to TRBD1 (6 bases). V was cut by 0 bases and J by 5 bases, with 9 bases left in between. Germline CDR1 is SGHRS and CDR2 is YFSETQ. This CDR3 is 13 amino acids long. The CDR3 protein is CASSLDREHEQYF. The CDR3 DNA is TGCGCCAGCAGCTTGGACAGGGAACACGAGCAGTACTTC.

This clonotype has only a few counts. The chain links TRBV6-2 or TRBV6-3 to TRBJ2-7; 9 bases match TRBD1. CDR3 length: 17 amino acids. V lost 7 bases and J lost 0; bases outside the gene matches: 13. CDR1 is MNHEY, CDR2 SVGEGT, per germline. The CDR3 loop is CASKGDRDLKSSYEQYF. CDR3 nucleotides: TGTGCCAGCAAAGGGGACAGGGACCTTAAGAGCTCCTACGAGCAGTACTTC.

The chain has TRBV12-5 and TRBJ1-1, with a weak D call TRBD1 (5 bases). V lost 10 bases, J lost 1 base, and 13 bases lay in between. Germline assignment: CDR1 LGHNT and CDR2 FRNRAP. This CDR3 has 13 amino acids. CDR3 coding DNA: TGTGCTACTGGGATGGGGGGGAACACTGAAGCTTTCTTT. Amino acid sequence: CATGMGGNTEAFF. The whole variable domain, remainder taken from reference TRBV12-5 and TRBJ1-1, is DARVTQTPRHKVTEMGQEVTMRCQPILGHNTVFWYRQTMMQGLELLAYFRNRAPLDDSGMPKDRFSAEMPDATLATLKIQPSEPRDSAVYFCATGMGGNTEAFFGQGTRLTVV.

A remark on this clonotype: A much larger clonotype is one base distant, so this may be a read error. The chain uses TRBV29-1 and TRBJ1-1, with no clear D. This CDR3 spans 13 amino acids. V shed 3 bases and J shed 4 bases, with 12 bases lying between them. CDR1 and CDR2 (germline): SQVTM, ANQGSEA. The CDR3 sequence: CSVDGSRGTEAFF. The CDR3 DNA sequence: TGCAGCGTTGACGGTAGCCGGGGCACTGAAGCTTTCTTT.

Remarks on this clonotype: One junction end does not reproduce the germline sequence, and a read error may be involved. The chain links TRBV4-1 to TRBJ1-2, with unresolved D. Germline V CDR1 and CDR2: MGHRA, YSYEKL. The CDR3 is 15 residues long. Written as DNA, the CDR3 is TGCGCCAGCAGCCCGTCCACTGGACTCAACTATGGCTACATCTTC. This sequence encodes CASSPSTGLNYGYIF.

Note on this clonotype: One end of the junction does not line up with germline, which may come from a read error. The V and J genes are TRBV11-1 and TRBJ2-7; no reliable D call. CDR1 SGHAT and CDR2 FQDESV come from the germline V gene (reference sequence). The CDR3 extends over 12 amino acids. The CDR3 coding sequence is TGTGCCAGCAGCCCGCCATCGTACGAGCAATACTTC. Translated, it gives CASSPPSYEQYF.

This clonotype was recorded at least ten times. The CDR3 DNA follows: TGTGCCAGCACCATCCATTCTAATGAAAAACTGTTTTTT. It yields the protein CASTIHSNEKLFF. This sequence joins TRBV6-1 and TRBJ1-4; D unclear. The germline V gene encodes CDR1 MNHNS and CDR2 SASEGT. V shed 7 bases and J shed 3 bases, with 9 bases lying between them. The CDR3 consists of 13 residues.

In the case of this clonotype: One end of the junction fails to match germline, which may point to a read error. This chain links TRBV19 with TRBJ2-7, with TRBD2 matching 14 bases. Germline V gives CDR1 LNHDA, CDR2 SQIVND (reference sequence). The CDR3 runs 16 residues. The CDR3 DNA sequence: TGTGCCAATAGTATGGGGACTAGCGGGAGAACGGGCGAGCAGTACTTC. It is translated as CANSMGTSGRTGEQYF.

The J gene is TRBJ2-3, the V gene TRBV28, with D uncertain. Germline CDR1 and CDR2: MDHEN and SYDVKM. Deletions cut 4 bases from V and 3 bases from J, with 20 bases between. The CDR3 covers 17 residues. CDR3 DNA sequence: TGTGCCAGCAGTTCCCCGTACACAGTAGGCGAAACAGATACGCAGTATTTT. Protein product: CASSSPYTVGETDTQYF.

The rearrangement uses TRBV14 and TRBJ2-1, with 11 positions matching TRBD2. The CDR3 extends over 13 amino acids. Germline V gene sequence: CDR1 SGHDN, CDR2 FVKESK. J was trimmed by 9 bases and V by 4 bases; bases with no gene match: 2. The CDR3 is CASSPTSGSEQFF. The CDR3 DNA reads TGTGCCAGCAGCCCAACTAGCGGGAGTGAGCAGTTCTTC.

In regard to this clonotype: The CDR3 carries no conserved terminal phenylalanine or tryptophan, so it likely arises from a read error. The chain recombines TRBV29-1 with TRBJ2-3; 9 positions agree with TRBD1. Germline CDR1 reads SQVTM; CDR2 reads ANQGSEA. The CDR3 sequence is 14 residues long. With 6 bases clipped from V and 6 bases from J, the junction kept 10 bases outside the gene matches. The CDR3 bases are TGCAGCGTCCATAAGACAGGGGGGAGTGATACGCAGTATCCT. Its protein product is CSVHKTGGSDTQYP.

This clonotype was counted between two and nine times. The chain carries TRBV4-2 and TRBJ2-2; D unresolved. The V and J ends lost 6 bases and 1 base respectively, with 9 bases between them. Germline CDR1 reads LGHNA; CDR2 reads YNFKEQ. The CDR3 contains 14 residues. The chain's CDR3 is CASRIYRNTGELFF. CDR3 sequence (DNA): TGTGCCAGCAGAATCTACAGGAACACCGGGGAGCTGTTTTTT.